This T cell receptor beta chain was sequenced during a study of shared clonotypes between healthy human individuals. Study details: Three men and a couple of women, aged 18 to 49, were donors.

The table came from immunoSEQ multiplex PCR; TCRdb's copy has only in-frame clones and leaves some out. The table shows about 2.1 million clones, with 85% to 95% occurring only once. Terminally differentiated effector memory CD45RA+ cells were excluded from the naive CD8 cells, which were CD45RO-negative and positively selected for CCR7. The TCR comes from a man aged 18 to 30 in good health. Some clones in this sample may be carry-over from other donors' samples. The material sequenced was naive CD8+ T cells from PBMCs.

The CDR3, as DNA: TGTGCCAGCAGCCGGGGACTAGCGGGAGGCCACGAGCAGTACTTC. Translated, it gives CASSRGLAGGHEQYF. The chain couples TRBV7-9 to TRBJ2-7; 15 bases are shared with TRBD2. Germline V CDR1 and CDR2: SEHNR, FQNEAQ (reference sequence). V lost 5 bases, J lost 5 bases, and 4 bases stayed unmatched. The CDR3 contains 15 residues.